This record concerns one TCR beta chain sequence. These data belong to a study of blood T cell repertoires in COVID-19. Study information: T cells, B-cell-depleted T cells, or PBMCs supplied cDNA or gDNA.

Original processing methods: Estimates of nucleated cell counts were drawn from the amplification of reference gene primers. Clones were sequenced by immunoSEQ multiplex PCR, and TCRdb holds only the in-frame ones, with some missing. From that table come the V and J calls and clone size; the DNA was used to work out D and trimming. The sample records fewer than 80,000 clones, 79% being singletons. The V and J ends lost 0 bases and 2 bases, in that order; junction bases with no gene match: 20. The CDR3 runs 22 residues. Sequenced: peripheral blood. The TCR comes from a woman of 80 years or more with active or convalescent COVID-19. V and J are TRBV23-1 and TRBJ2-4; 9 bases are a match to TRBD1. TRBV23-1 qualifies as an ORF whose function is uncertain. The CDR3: CASSQSGSDRGISSSTKNIQYF. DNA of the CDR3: TGCGCCAGCAGTCAATCAGGATCTGACAGGGGGATTTCGAGTTCGACCAAAAACATTCAGTACTTC.